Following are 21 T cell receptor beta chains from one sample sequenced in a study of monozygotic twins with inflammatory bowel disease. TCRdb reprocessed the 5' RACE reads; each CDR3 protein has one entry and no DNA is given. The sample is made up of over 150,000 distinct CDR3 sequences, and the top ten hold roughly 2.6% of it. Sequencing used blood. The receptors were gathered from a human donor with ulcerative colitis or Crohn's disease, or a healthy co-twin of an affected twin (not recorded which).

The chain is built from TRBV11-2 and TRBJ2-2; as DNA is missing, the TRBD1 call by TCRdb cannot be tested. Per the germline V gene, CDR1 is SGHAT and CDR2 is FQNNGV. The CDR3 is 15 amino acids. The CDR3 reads CASSEETGVTGELFF.

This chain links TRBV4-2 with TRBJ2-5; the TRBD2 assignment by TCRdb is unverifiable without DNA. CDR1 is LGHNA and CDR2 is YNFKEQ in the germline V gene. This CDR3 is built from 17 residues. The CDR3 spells CASSQGLAGAYQETQYF.

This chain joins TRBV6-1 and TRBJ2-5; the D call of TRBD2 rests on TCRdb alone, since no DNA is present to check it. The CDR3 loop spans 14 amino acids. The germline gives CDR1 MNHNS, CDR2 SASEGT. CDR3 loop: CASSPSLRSGTQYF.

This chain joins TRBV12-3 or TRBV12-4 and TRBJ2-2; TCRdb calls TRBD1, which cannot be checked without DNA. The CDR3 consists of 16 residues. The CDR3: CASARPQELNTGELFF.

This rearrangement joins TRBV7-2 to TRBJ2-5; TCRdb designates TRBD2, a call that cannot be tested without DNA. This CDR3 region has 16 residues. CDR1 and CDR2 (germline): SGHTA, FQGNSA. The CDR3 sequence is CASSWGGGPIQETQYF.

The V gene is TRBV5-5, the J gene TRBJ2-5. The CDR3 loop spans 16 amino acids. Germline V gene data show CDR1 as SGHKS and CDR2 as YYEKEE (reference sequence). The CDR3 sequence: CASSAQAGWYQETQYF.

The CDR3 reads CASSLGGGHTQYF. This chain uses TRBV5-1 with TRBJ2-3; TCRdb reports TRBD2, a call that lacks DNA to check it against. The germline V gene encodes CDR1 SGHRS and CDR2 YFSETQ. CDR3 length equals 13 residues.

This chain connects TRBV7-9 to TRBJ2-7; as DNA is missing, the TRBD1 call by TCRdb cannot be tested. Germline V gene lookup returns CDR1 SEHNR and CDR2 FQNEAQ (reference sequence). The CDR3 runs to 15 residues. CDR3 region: CASSRGAGVAYEQYF.

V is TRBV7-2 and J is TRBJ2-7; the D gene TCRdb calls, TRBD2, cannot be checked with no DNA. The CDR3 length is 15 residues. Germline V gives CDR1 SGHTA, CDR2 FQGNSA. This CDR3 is CASSLTRAGLGEQYF.

The chain's CDR3 is CAISEQRQGSSSNQPQHF. The V call is TRBV10-3, the J call TRBJ1-5; TCRdb designates TRBD1, a call that cannot be tested without DNA. CDR3 length equals 18 residues. From germline, CDR1 is ENHRY and CDR2 SYGVKD.

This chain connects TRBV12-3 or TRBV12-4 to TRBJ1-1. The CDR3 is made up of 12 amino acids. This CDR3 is CASSSQITEAFF.

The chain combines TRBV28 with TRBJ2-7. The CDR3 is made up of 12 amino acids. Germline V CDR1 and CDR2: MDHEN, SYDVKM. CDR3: CASSFQNYEQYF.

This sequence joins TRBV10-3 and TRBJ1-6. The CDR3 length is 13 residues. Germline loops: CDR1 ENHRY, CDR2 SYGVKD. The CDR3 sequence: CAITGSYNSPLHF.

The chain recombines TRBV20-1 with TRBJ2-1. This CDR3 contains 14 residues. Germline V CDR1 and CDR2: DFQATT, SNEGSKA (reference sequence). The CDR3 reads CSALGSPRDNEQFF.

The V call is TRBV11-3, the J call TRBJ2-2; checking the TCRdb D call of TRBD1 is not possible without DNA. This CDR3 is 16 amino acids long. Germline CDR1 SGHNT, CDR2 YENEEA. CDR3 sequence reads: CASSLEGGVDTGELFF.

CDR3 amino acids: CASRLAVSSYEQYF. The rearrangement joins TRBV10-2 to TRBJ2-7; without DNA, the TCRdb call of TRBD2 cannot be checked. The CDR3 contains 14 residues. The germline CDR1 and CDR2 sequences are WSHSY and SAAADI.

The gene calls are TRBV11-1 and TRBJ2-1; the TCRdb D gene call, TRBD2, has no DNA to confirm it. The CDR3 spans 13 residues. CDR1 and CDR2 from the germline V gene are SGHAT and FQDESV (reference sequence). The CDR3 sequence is CASWTSGSDEQFF. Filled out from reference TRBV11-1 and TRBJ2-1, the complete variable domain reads EAEVAQSPRYKITEKSQAVAFWCDPISGHATLYWYRQILGQGPELLVQFQDESVVDDSQLPKDRFSAERLKGVDSTLKIQPAELGDSAMYLCASWTSGSDEQFFGPGTRLTVL.

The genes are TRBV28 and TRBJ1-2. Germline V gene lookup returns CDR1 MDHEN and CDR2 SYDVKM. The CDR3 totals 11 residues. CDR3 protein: CVSRNPYGYTF.

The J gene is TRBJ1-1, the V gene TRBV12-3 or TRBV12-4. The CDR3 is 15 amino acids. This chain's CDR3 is CASSSTTTANTEAFF.

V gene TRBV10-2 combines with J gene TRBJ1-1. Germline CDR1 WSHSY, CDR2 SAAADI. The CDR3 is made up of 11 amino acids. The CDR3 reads CASSEFAEAFF.

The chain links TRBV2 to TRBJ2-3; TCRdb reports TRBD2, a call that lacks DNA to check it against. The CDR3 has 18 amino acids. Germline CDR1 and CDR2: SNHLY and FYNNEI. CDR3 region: CASSLDRLAGGSTDTQYF.